This T cell receptor (beta chain) appears in the sequencing data of a study of blood T cell repertoires in COVID-19. As for the study in general: Whether acute or convalescent, the COVID-19 samples came from the United States, Italy and Spain. Nucleic acid was either cDNA or gDNA, and it came from T cells, B-cell-depleted T cells, or PBMCs.

Authors' data handling: Estimation of nucleated cell counts relied on the amplification of reference gene primers. The data were produced by immunoSEQ multiplex PCR, yet TCRdb's version contains in-frame clones alone and is incomplete. That table furnishes V, J and clone size, whereas the DNA furnished D and trimming. The profile shows fewer than 400,000 clones, roughly 89% of them singletons. V shed 5 bases and J 9 bases; nucleotides not matched to a gene: 3. The CDR3 length is 12 residues. The sequencing sample was made of peripheral blood. This TCR derives from a woman in her twenties or thirties with COVID-19, enrolled during active disease. The chain carries TRBV12-3 or TRBV12-4 and TRBJ2-3, with 9 nucleotides matching TRBD2. DNA of the CDR3: TGTGCCAGCAGTACGGCGGGGGGGACGCAGTATTTT. Translated: CASSTAGGTQYF.